This entry describes one T cell receptor (beta chain). The data originate from a study of control samples from healthy donors and cancer patients. CDR1 is SGHNT, CDR2 YYREEE, per germline (reference sequence). The CDR3 loop spans 14 amino acids. The ends were cut back, 4 bases at V and 2 bases at J, with 12 bases in the middle. Using immunoSEQ multiplex PCR, the repertoire was profiled, and TCRdb retains in-frame clones only, with some absent. In the table there are some 150,000 clones, roughly 94% of which are singletons. The receptor's source is a man in his fifties or sixties with colorectal cancer. The rearrangement links TRBV5-4 to TRBJ2-5, with a weak D call TRBD1 (7 bases). Material: PBMCs. CDR3 residues: CASSAGQRQETQYF. DNA of the CDR3: TGTGCCAGCAGCGCGGGACAGAGACAAGAGACCCAGTACTTC.